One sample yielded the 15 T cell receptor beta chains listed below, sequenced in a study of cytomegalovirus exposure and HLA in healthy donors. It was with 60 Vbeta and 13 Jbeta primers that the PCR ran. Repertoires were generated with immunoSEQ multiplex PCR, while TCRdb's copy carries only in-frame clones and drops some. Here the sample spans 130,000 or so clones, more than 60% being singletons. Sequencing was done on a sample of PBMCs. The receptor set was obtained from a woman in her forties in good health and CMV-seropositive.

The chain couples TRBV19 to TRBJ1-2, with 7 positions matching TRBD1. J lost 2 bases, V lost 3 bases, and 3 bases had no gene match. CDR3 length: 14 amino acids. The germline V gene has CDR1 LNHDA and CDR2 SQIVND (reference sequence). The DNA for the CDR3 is TGTGCCAGTAGTATCGCAGGGGGGAACTATGGCTACACCTTC. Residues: CASSIAGGNYGYTF.

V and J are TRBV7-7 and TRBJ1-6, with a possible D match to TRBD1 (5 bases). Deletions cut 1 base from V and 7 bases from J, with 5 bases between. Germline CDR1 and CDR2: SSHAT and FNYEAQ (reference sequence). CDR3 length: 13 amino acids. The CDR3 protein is CASSLGQNSPLHF. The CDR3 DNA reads TGTGCCAGCAGCTTAGGACAGAATTCACCCCTCCACTTT.

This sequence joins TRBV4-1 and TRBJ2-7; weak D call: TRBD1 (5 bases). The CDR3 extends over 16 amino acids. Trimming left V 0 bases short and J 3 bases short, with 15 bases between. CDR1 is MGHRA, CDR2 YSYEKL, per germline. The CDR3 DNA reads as TGCGCCAGCAGCCAAGATCAGGGTGCTGGGGACTACGAGCAGTACTTC. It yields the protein CASSQDQGAGDYEQYF.

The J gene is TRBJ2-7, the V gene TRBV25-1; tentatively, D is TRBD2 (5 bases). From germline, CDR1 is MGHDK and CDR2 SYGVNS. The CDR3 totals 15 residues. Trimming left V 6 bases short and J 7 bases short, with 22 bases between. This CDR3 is CASSVTLTPSGEQYF. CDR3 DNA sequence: TGTGCCAGCAGCGTTACCTTGACTCCTTCGGGAGAGCAGTACTTC.

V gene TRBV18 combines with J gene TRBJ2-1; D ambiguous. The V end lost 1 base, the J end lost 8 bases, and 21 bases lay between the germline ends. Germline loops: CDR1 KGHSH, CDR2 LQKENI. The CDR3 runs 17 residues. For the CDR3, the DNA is TGTGCCAGCTCACCACTAGGTAGCAACTATTCCAAGGATGAGCAGTTCTTC. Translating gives CASSPLGSNYSKDEQFF. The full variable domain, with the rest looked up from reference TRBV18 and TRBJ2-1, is NAGVMQNPRHLVRRRGQEARLRCSPMKGHSHVYWYRQLPEEGLKFMVYLQKENIIDESGMPKERFSAEFPKEGPSILRIQQVVRGDSAAYFCASSPLGSNYSKDEQFFGPGTRLTVL.

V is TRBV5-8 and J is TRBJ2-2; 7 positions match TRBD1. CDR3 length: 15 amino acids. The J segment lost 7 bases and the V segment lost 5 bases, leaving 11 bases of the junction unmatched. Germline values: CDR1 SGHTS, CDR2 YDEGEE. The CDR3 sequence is CASRWKQGYGGELFF. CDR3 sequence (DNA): TGTGCCAGCAGATGGAAACAGGGGTACGGCGGGGAGCTGTTTTTT.

CDR3 loop: CASRSGRQGTSGNTIYF. DNA for the CDR3: TGTGCCAGCAGGAGTGGTCGACAGGGGACCTCTGGAAACACCATATATTTT. The chain uses TRBV7-9 and TRBJ1-3; 8 nucleotides line up with TRBD1. The CDR3 runs 17 residues. The germline V gene has CDR1 SEHNR and CDR2 FQNEAQ (reference sequence). After removal of 6 bases from V and 0 bases from J, the junction contained 10 bases not matched to a gene. Drawing the rest from reference TRBV7-9 and TRBJ1-3, the complete variable domain is DTGVSQNPRHKITKRGQNVTFRCDPISEHNRLYWYRQTLGQGPEFLTYFQNEAQLEKSRLLSDRFSAERPKGSFSTLEIQRTEQGDSAMYLCASRSGRQGTSGNTIYFGEGSWLTVV.

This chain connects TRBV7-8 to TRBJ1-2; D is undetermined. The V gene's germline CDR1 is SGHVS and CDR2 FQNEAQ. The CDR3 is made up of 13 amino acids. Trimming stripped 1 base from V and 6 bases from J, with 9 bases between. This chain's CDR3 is CASSLVGENGYTF. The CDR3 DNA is TGTGCCAGCAGCTTAGTCGGGGAAAATGGCTACACCTTC.

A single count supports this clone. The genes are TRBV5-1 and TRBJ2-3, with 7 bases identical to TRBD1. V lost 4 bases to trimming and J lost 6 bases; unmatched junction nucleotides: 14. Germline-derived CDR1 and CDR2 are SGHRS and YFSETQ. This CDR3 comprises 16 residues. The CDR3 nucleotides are TGCGCCAGCAGCGCCATGCCGGGACAGAACACCGATACGCAGTATTTT. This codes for CASSAMPGQNTDTQYF.

CDR3 nucleotides: TGCGCCAGCAGCCATTCATCTTGGGGGCAGGTTAGCACTGAAGCTTTCTTT. Amino acids: CASSHSSWGQVSTEAFF. The gene calls are TRBV4-1 and TRBJ1-1; D possibly corresponds to TRBD1 (6 bases). The CDR3 totals 17 residues. Trimming pared 3 bases from V and 4 bases from J, leaving 21 bases between. Germline V gene sequence: CDR1 MGHRA, CDR2 YSYEKL.

CDR3 nucleotide sequence: TGTGCCAGCAGTTACTCCCACTTGAACACCGGGGAGCTGTTTTTT. Translating it yields CASSYSHLNTGELFF. V is TRBV6-5 and J is TRBJ2-2, with D uncertain. The germline V gene encodes CDR1 MNHEY and CDR2 SVGAGI. The CDR3 contains 15 residues. V was cut by 0 bases and J by 1 base, with 6 bases left in between.

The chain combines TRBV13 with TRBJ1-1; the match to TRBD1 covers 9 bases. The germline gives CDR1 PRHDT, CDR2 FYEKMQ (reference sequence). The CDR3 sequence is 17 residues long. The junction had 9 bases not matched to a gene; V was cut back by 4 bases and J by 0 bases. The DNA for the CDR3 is TGTGCCAGCAGCTCAAGGGACAGGGATGGGATGAACACTGAAGCTTTCTTT. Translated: CASSSRDRDGMNTEAFF.

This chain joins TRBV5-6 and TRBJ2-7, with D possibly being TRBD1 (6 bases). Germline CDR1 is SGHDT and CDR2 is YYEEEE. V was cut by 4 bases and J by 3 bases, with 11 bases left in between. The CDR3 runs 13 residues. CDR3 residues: CASSLRDNYEQYF. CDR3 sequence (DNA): TGTGCCAGCAGCCTACGGGACAACTACGAGCAGTACTTC.

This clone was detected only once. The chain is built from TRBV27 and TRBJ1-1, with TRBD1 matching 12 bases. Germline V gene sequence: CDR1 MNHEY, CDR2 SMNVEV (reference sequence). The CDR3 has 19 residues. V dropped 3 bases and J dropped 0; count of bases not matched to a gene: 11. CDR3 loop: CASSLYSAGTGGLNTEAFF. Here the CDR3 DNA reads TGTGCCAGCAGTTTGTACTCTGCCGGGACAGGGGGCTTGAACACTGAAGCTTTCTTT.

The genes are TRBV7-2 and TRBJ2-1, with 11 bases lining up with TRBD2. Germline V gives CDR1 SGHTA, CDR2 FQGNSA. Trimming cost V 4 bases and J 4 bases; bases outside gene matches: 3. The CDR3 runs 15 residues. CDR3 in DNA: TGTGCCAGCAGCTCGGGACTAGCGGCGTACAATGAGCAGTTCTTC. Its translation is CASSSGLAAYNEQFF.